Included here is one T cell receptor (beta chain) sequence, with context. The antigen remains undetermined. This entry is derived from a study of breast tumors, draining lymph nodes, adjacent tissues. General observations from the study: Data only fit, rather than demonstrated, lymph node origin of most tumor T cells. Compared with basal-like, luminal-like tumors shared significantly more repertoire with nontumor tissue.

Using its own MiXCR run on the multiplex PCR reads, TCRdb lists one record per CDR3 protein. The sample lists 15,000 or so distinct CDR3 sequences; approximately 42% were seen once. The germline gives CDR1 SGDLS, CDR2 YYNGEE. Trimming took 0 bases from V and 4 from J, leaving 13 bases between them. This CDR3 spans 15 amino acids. This chain uses TRBV9 with TRBJ1-2, with D uncertain. This receptor was identified in a female donor with breast cancer. Some clones in this sample may be carry-over from other donors' samples. Material: tumor-adjacent breast tissue. The CDR3 loop reads CASSVEPGSSYGYTF. CDR3 DNA: TGTGCCAGCAGCGTAGAACCGGGGTCAAGCTATGGCTACACCTTC.